This T cell receptor (beta chain) stems from a study of T-cell memory formation after mild COVID-19. The V end was cut by 5 bases, the J end by 3 bases, with 10 bases between. The germline CDR1 and CDR2 sequences are SGHTA and FQGTGA. CDR3 length: 14 residues. Overall study findings and caveats: While clones contracting from day 15 to 85 were balanced between CD4 and CD8, later expanders leaned CD4+. Researchers could not confirm that second-wave clones peaking on day 37 targeted SARS-CoV-2.

Turning to this clonotype: No antigen is known for it.

MiXCR, applied by TCRdb to the 5' RACE reads, yields one record per CDR3 protein. The sample records approximately 190,000 distinct CDR3 sequences, about 18% being singletons. V is TRBV7-3 and J is TRBJ2-2; D call uncertain. Sequences were obtained from PBMCs or a T cell subset sorted from them (not recorded which). This clonotype was sampled from an adult woman who had mild COVID-19 (a few samples of this study predate the infection). Cell type and time point are not known. The CDR3: CASSPGRDTGELFF. The CDR3 coding sequence is TGTGCCAGCAGCCCGGGTCGGGACACCGGGGAGCTGTTTTTT.